This T cell receptor (beta chain) is from a study of cytomegalovirus exposure and HLA in healthy donors. The study's findings and limits: Some segments of the V type, notably TRBV6-2 and TRBV6-3, were excluded as indistinguishable. Clonal expansion was found to be greater in HLA-associated TCR beta chains than in equally common others in a later analysis. Follow-up analysis later connected one missense variant in DCLRE1C with trimming of TCR beta V- and J-genes. The study carried out a later analysis of TCR beta sequences. It associated roughly 17,000 of them with specific HLA alleles at a false discovery rate of 0.05.

Of note for this clone: Its antigen remains unknown.

Use of 60 Vbeta and 13 Jbeta primers characterized the PCR. Libraries were prepared by immunoSEQ multiplex PCR; TCRdb keeps only in-frame clonotypes and omits some of them. The table includes roughly 200,000 clones, 65% to 85% detected once. This CDR3 is built from 15 residues. Germline CDR1 is GTSNPN and CDR2 is SVGIG (reference sequence). The junction had 8 bases not matched to a gene; V was cut back by 3 bases and J by 2 bases. The sequenced material came from PBMCs. The chain is built from TRBV30 and TRBJ2-7, with 9 bases matching TRBD1. This clonotype was obtained from a woman in her 30s in good health and CMV-seronegative. The CDR3 DNA reads TGTGCCTGGAGGAGGGACAGGGATGAAGCCTACGAGCAGTACTTC. Protein sequence: CAWRRDRDEAYEQYF.